Below, one TCR beta chain is given with its context. Its antigen is as yet unknown. Possible read error: a much larger clone is one base away. This sample was included in a study of T cells in Graves' hyperthyroidism and ophthalmopathy. Study-level points and caveats: Most thyroid clonotypes with frequency above 0.001 were detected in blood.

Germline V gene sequence: CDR1 SGHVT, CDR2 SQSDAQ. CDR3 length equals 15 residues. With 5 bases removed from V and 8 bases from J, the gap between germline ends came to 19 bases. Amplified TCR beta CDR3 regions derived from RNA transcripts. First-round RT-PCR of the TCR CDR3 relied on the HTBI primer set. TCRdb processed the multiplex PCR reads anew with MiXCR; each CDR3 protein has one entry. The sample has around 350,000 distinct CDR3 sequences, 19% seen once. Fresh 10 ml peripheral blood yielded PBMCs. This TCR came from a woman aged 18-35 years with Graves' hyperthyroidism. V and J are TRBV7-4 and TRBJ2-1; either TRBD1 or TRBD2 may fit D (5 bases each). Sequenced: blood. CDR3 amino acids: CASSAPWGINYEQFF. CDR3 DNA sequence: TGTGCCAGCAGCGCCCCGTGGGGGATCAACTATGAGCAGTTCTTC.